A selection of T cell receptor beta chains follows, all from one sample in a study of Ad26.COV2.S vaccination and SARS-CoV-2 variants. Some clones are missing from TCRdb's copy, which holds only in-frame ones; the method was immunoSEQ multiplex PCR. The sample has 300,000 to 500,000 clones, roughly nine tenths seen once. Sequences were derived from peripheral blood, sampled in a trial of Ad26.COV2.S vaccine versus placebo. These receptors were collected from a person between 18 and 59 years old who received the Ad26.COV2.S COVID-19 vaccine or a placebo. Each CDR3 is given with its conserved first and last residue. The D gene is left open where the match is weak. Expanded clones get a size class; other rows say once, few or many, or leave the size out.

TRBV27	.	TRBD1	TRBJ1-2	TGTGCCACCGGGGACAGACATGCTAACTATGGCTACACCTTC	CATGDRHANYGYTF
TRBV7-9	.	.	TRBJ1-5	TGTGCCAGCAGCTTGACTCCGGGACCTATCAATCAGCCCCAGCATTTT	CASSLTPGPINQPQHF
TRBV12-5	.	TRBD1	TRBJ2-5	TGTGCTAGTGGTTTGGTCTCAGGGACAGGGGGCGGTCGGGAGACCCAGTACTTC	CASGLVSGTGGGRETQYF
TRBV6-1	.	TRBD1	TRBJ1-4	TGTGCCAGCAGTGAATTTGACAGGGGTTCTGAAAAACTGTTTTTT	CASSEFDRGSEKLFF
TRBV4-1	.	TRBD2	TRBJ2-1	TGCGCCAGCAGCCAGGAACTAGCGGGGATAGACAATGAGCAGTTCTTC	CASSQELAGIDNEQFF
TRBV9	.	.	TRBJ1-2	TGTGCCAGCAGCGTAGGGGAACAGGTGTTCTATGGCTACACCTTC	CASSVGEQVFYGYTF
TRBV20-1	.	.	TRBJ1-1	TGCAGTGCTAGAGGGCAAACTGAAGCTTTCTTT	CSARGQTEAFF
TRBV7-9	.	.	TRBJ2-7	TGTGCCAGCAGCTTAGGATCCAGGGGCCTCCAAAACTACGAGCAGTACTTC	CASSLGSRGLQNYEQYF
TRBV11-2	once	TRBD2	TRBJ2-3	TGTGCCAGCAGCCCCAACCTAGCGGGGGGCACAGATACGCAGTATTTT	CASSPNLAGGTDTQYF
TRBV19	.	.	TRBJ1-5	TGTGCCAGTAGCACCGGGCCCTACTACAATCAGCCCCAGCATTTT	CASSTGPYYNQPQHF
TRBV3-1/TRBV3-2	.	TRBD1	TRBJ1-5	TGTGCCAGCAGCCAAGAAGGGGGACAGCATAGCAATCAGCCCCAGCATTTT	CASSQEGGQHSNQPQHF
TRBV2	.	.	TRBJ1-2	TGTGCCAGCAGTGAATCTGGGTGGGGTGGCTACACCTTC	CASSESGWGGYTF
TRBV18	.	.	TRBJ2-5	TGTGCCAGCTCACTTTCGGCCGCCGGGGAGACCCAGTACTTC	CASSLSAAGETQYF
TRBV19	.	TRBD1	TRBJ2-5	TGTGCCAGTAGTATCTTCTCTGGGACAGCGGAGACCCAGTACTTC	CASSIFSGTAETQYF
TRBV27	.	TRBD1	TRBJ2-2	TGTGCCAGCAGTTTATCGGGACAGGATGGTTTACGAGTATCCGGGGAGCTGTTTTTT	CASSLSGQDGLRVSGELFF